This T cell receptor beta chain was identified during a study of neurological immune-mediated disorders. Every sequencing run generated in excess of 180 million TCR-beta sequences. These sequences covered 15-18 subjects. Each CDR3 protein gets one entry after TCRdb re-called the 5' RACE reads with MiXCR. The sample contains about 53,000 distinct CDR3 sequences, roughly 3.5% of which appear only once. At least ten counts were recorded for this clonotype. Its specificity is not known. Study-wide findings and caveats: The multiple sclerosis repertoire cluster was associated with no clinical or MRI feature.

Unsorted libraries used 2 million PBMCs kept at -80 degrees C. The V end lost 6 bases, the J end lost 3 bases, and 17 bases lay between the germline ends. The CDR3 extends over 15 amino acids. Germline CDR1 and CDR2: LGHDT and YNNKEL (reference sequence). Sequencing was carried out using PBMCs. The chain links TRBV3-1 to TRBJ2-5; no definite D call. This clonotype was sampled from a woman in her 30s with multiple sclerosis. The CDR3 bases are TGTGCCAGCAGTCGCAGCCTCAGGCGCGAAGAGACCCAGTACTTC. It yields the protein CASSRSLRREETQYF.